This T cell receptor beta chain was sequenced for a study of human CD8 memory T cell subsets. Broader study findings: This study sequenced T cell receptor beta chains only. Overlapping only minimally, the repertoires of stem-like memory and precursor exhausted T cells were largely separate from each other.

It was from buffy coats of healthy donors that the PBMC came. RNA was isolated from duplicate vials, each containing under 180,000 sorted CD8+ T cells, for every subset. Comments on this clonotype: Antigen: not known.

Libraries of TCR beta chains were produced by 5' RACE (UMI-labeled). TCRdb reprocessed the 5' RACE reads, with one entry per CDR3 protein and no DNA. The sample has about 5,400 distinct CDR3 sequences. This CDR3 spans 15 amino acids. CDR1 is SSHAT, CDR2 FNYEAQ, per germline (reference sequence). The clonotype comes from a human donor in good health. Sequencing input: CD8+ effector memory T cells (TEM) sorted from PBMCs. The subset was: effector memory CD8 T cells, CCR7- CD45RO+ CD95+. The gene calls are TRBV7-7 and TRBJ2-2; TCRdb returns TRBD1, unconfirmable since there is no DNA. The CDR3 loop is CASSPNGGNTGELFF.